These T cell receptor beta chains were read from a single sample in a study of T cells in Graves' hyperthyroidism and ophthalmopathy. TCRdb redid the calling of the multiplex PCR reads with MiXCR, one entry per CDR3 protein. The table shows roughly 560,000 distinct CDR3 sequences, with about 15% occurring only once. Sequencing was done on a sample of blood. The source of these receptors is a woman aged 40 to 49 with Graves' ophthalmopathy. Both conserved end residues are part of each CDR3. The D gene is left open where the match is weak. The listing skips clone size in some rows; elsewhere it reads once, few, many or a size class.

V gene: TRBV20-1; clone size: many; J gene: TRBJ2-7; D gene: .; CDR3 DNA: TGCAGTGCTAGGTATAGGGGAGACTACGAGCAGTACTTC; CDR3 protein: CSARYRGDYEQYF
V gene: TRBV29-1; clone size: .; J gene: TRBJ2-7; D gene: TRBD2; CDR3 DNA: TGCAGCGTTGGAGCGCGGGAGGGCCACGAGCAGTACTTC; CDR3 protein: CSVGAREGHEQYF
V gene: TRBV6-1; clone size: .; J gene: TRBJ1-2; D gene: TRBD1; CDR3 DNA: TGTGCCAGCAGTCCAACGACAGGGTCCTATGGCTACACCTTC; CDR3 protein: CASSPTTGSYGYTF
V gene: TRBV20-1; clone size: many; J gene: TRBJ2-7; D gene: TRBD2; CDR3 DNA: TGCAGTGCTCGGGGACTAGCGGGACACTACGAGCAGTACTTC; CDR3 protein: CSARGLAGHYEQYF
V gene: TRBV29-1; clone size: .; J gene: TRBJ2-2; D gene: TRBD1; CDR3 DNA: TGCAGCGTCCTAAAAGGGACAGCAAACACCGGGGAGCTGTTTTTT; CDR3 protein: CSVLKGTANTGELFF
V gene: TRBV9; clone size: many; J gene: TRBJ2-2; D gene: TRBD1; CDR3 DNA: TGTGCCAGCAGCGTAGCTGGGCAGGGGGCCGGGGAGCTGTTTTTT; CDR3 protein: CASSVAGQGAGELFF
V gene: TRBV6-2/TRBV6-3; clone size: many; J gene: TRBJ2-7; D gene: .; CDR3 DNA: TGTGCCAGCAGATCGGTTGTCTACGAGCAGTACTTC; CDR3 protein: CASRSVVYEQYF
V gene: TRBV6-2/TRBV6-3; clone size: many; J gene: TRBJ2-2; D gene: .; CDR3 DNA: TGTGCCAGCAGTTGGAACGGCAGGGAGCTGTTTTTT; CDR3 protein: CASSWNGRELFF
V gene: TRBV11-2; clone size: many; J gene: TRBJ2-1; D gene: TRBD1; CDR3 DNA: TGTGCCAGCACTCAAAGAAGGGACAGGGGGCAAGGAGAGCAGTTCTTC; CDR3 protein: CASTQRRDRGQGEQFF
V gene: TRBV19; clone size: many; J gene: TRBJ2-2; D gene: TRBD1; CDR3 DNA: TGTGCCAGTAGTATATCCAGGGGGTACACCGGGGAGCTGTTTTTT; CDR3 protein: CASSISRGYTGELFF
V gene: TRBV7-9; clone size: few; J gene: TRBJ2-7; D gene: .; CDR3 DNA: TGTGCCAGCAGCTCCAACAAGCAGGGCTTCGGCGAGCAGTACTTC; CDR3 protein: CASSSNKQGFGEQYF
V gene: TRBV12-3/TRBV12-4; clone size: many; J gene: TRBJ2-7; D gene: .; CDR3 DNA: TGTGCCAGCAGTGAAGGTGTCGAGCAGTACTTC; CDR3 protein: CASSEGVEQYF
V gene: TRBV6-1; clone size: few; J gene: TRBJ1-1; D gene: .; CDR3 DNA: TGTGCCAGCAGTGGCCGGGGGCTTGAAGCTTTCTTT; CDR3 protein: CASSGRGLEAFF
V gene: TRBV20-1; clone size: .; J gene: TRBJ1-1; D gene: TRBD1; CDR3 DNA: TGCAGTGCTAACAGGGGGGATCCTGAAGCTTTCTTT; CDR3 protein: CSANRGDPEAFF
V gene: TRBV29-1; clone size: many; J gene: TRBJ1-1; D gene: TRBD1; CDR3 DNA: TGCAGCGTTACGACAGGGGGTAACACTGAAGCTTTCTTT; CDR3 protein: CSVTTGGNTEAFF
V gene: TRBV6-1; clone size: many; J gene: TRBJ2-7; D gene: .; CDR3 DNA: TGTGCCAGCAGTGGTCTAGAGACCTCCTACGAGCAGTACTTC; CDR3 protein: CASSGLETSYEQYF
V gene: TRBV10-3; clone size: many; J gene: TRBJ2-7; D gene: .; CDR3 DNA: TGTGCCATCAGTGAGGTGGCTAGTCCGTACGAGCAGTACTTC; CDR3 protein: CAISEVASPYEQYF
V gene: TRBV11-2; clone size: .; J gene: TRBJ2-7; D gene: TRBD2; CDR3 DNA: TGTGCCAGCAGCCGGACTAGCGGGAAATTCTACGAGCAGTACTTC; CDR3 protein: CASSRTSGKFYEQYF
V gene: TRBV27; clone size: many; J gene: TRBJ1-2; D gene: .; CDR3 DNA: TGTGCCAGCAGTTTAGAATCGTCGGGGGGCTACACCTTC; CDR3 protein: CASSLESSGGYTF
V gene: TRBV19; clone size: few; J gene: TRBJ1-4; D gene: .; CDR3 DNA: TGTGCCAGTAGTATTGTTGGCAGAGGAGAAAAACTGTTTTTT; CDR3 protein: CASSIVGRGEKLFF
V gene: TRBV20-1; clone size: many; J gene: TRBJ2-7; D gene: .; CDR3 DNA: TGCAGTGCTAGTGGGGCACCGGGGCAGTACTTC; CDR3 protein: CSASGAPGQYF
V gene: TRBV7-2; clone size: many; J gene: TRBJ1-1; D gene: .; CDR3 DNA: TGTGCCAGCAGCTTAGCGACAGGCCCGAACACTGAAGCTTTCTTT; CDR3 protein: CASSLATGPNTEAFF
V gene: TRBV20-1; clone size: many; J gene: TRBJ1-1; D gene: .; CDR3 DNA: TGCAGTGCTAGGGCAGGTCGGGGCACTGAAGCTTTCTTT; CDR3 protein: CSARAGRGTEAFF
V gene: TRBV6-5; clone size: many; J gene: TRBJ1-1; D gene: TRBD1; CDR3 DNA: TGTGCCAGCAACTACAGGGGCAGAGGGAACACTGAAGCTTTCTTT; CDR3 protein: CASNYRGRGNTEAFF
V gene: TRBV5-1; clone size: many; J gene: TRBJ2-7; D gene: .; CDR3 DNA: TGCGCCAGCAGCTACCGGCCCGCCGGCGAGCAGTACTTC; CDR3 protein: CASSYRPAGEQYF
V gene: TRBV28; clone size: many; J gene: TRBJ1-1; D gene: .; CDR3 DNA: TGTGCCAGCAGAATACCCGCAGAGAACACTGAAGCTTTCTTT; CDR3 protein: CASRIPAENTEAFF
V gene: TRBV19; clone size: many; J gene: TRBJ2-5; D gene: .; CDR3 DNA: TGTGCCAGTAGTATTGGGTACAATAGGGCGCCACGGGAGACCCAGTACTTC; CDR3 protein: CASSIGYNRAPRETQYF
V gene: TRBV24-1; clone size: many; J gene: TRBJ1-2; D gene: .; CDR3 DNA: TGTGCCACCAGTCCGACGGCTAACTATGGCTACACCTTC; CDR3 protein: CATSPTANYGYTF
V gene: TRBV10-2; clone size: many; J gene: TRBJ2-7; D gene: TRBD2; CDR3 DNA: TGCGCCAGCACTCTAGCGGGAGAATCGTACGAGCAGTACTTC; CDR3 protein: CASTLAGESYEQYF
V gene: TRBV28; clone size: many; J gene: TRBJ1-2; D gene: .; CDR3 DNA: TGTGCCAGCAGTTTGTTTCCCCCCTCCGGCTACACCTTC; CDR3 protein: CASSLFPPSGYTF
V gene: TRBV4-3; clone size: many; J gene: TRBJ2-7; D gene: TRBD1; CDR3 DNA: TGCGCCAGCAGCCAAGAAGGGACAGCTTCCTACGAGCAGTACTTC; CDR3 protein: CASSQEGTASYEQYF
V gene: TRBV19; clone size: many; J gene: TRBJ2-5; D gene: TRBD1; CDR3 DNA: TGTGCCAGTATCCCCCGGGACAGGGGAAATTTGGCCGTACAAGAGACCCAGTACTTC; CDR3 protein: CASIPRDRGNLAVQETQYF
V gene: TRBV28; clone size: few; J gene: TRBJ2-4; D gene: .; CDR3 DNA: TGTGCCAGCAGTTTCCCCCTCGGGGACGTACACGAAAACATTCAGTACTTC; CDR3 protein: CASSFPLGDVHENIQYF
V gene: TRBV28; clone size: many; J gene: TRBJ1-2; D gene: .; CDR3 DNA: TGTGCCAGCAGTCCCTACGTTGCGTTCAGTGACTATGGCTACACCTTC; CDR3 protein: CASSPYVAFSDYGYTF
V gene: TRBV20-1; clone size: many; J gene: TRBJ2-7; D gene: TRBD2; CDR3 DNA: TGCAGTGCTAGAGATATGGCGGGAGAGAGCTACGAGCAGTACTTC; CDR3 protein: CSARDMAGESYEQYF
V gene: TRBV6-5; clone size: many; J gene: TRBJ1-1; D gene: .; CDR3 DNA: TGTGCCACCTCCACCAAGGGCGGCGGAAGGAACACTGAAGCTTTCTTT; CDR3 protein: CATSTKGGGRNTEAFF
V gene: TRBV6-5; clone size: many; J gene: TRBJ2-7; D gene: TRBD2; CDR3 DNA: TGTGCCAGCAGTTACTCATTTCCAGGACTAGCGGGAGATGAGCAGTACTTC; CDR3 protein: CASSYSFPGLAGDEQYF
V gene: TRBV5-4; clone size: many; J gene: TRBJ2-2; D gene: TRBD1; CDR3 DNA: TGTGCCAGCAGCTTCCCGGGACAGGGGGCCAGCGGGGAGCTGTTTTTT; CDR3 protein: CASSFPGQGASGELFF
V gene: TRBV12-5; clone size: many; J gene: TRBJ2-5; D gene: .; CDR3 DNA: TGTGCTAGTGGTTTGGGAAAACAGGGAGAAGAGACCCAGTACTTC; CDR3 protein: CASGLGKQGEETQYF
V gene: TRBV4-3; clone size: once; J gene: TRBJ2-7; D gene: TRBD2; CDR3 DNA: TGCGCCAGCAGCCAAGATGGCGGGGGGAGGACCTACGAGCAGTACTTC; CDR3 protein: CASSQDGGGRTYEQYF